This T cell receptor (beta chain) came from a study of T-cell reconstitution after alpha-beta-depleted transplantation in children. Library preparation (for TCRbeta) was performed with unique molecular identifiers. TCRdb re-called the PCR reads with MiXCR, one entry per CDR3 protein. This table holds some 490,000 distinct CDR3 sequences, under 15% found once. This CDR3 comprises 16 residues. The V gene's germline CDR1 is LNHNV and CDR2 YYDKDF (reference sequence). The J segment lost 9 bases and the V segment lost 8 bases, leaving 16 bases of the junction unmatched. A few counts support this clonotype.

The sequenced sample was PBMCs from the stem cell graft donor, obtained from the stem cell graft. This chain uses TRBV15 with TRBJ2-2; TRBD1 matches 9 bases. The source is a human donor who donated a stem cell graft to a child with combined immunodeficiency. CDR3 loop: CATRRRGQGSSRELFF. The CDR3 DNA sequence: TGTGCCACCCGGCGCAGGGGACAGGGAAGTTCCCGGGAGCTGTTTTTT.